This T cell receptor (beta chain) was recorded in a study of T cells expressing NK-cell markers. At the level of the study: Eight donors were sequenced, seven testing HCMV-seropositive and one testing seronegative. General observations from the study: These same clonotypes (in four donors) also led the CD3+CD56-NKG2C+ fraction.

Scientists made TCR beta cDNA using 5'RACE template switching with UMIs. TCRdb reprocessed the 5' RACE reads; each CDR3 protein has one entry and no DNA is given. There are 500,000 or so distinct CDR3 sequences in the sample, with approximately 3.6% held by the top ten. Comment on this clonotype: Its target is unknown.

The CDR3 extends over 14 amino acids. The source is a man between 18 and 29 years old in good health. The chain recombines TRBV12-3 or TRBV12-4 with TRBJ2-3; as DNA is missing, the TRBD1 call by TCRdb cannot be tested. The specimen sequenced was blood T cells: a sorted CD56 or NKG2C T cell subset, CD4+ or CD8+ T cells, or bulk PBMC T cells (not recorded which). CDR3 sequence reads: CASRQVSSTDTQYF.